These 32 T cell receptor beta chains originate from one sample sequenced in a study of shared clonotypes between healthy human individuals. Method: immunoSEQ multiplex PCR; TCRdb's copy keeps in-frame clones and lacks some. The sample includes fewer than 1.4 million clones, about 84% of them seen just once. The sequenced sample consisted of memory CD4+ T cells from PBMCs. Subset specified: CD45RA-negative fraction. The source of these receptors is a man between 18 and 29 years old in good health. Some clones in this sample may be carry-over from other donors' samples.

As regards this clone: A read error may be the cause here, since a much bigger clone is one base away. The sample contains more than one DNA sequence encoding this CDR3. The chain uses TRBV28 and TRBJ2-3; D is uncertain. Germline V gives CDR1 MDHEN, CDR2 SYDVKM. The CDR3 covers 13 residues. V was clipped by 3 bases and J by 0 bases, with 4 bases between them. CDR3 in amino acids: CASSFDSTDTQYF. For the CDR3, the DNA is TGTGCCAGCAGTTTCGACAGCACAGATACGCAGTATTTT.

The rearrangement uses TRBV7-2 and TRBJ2-2; 8 bases match TRBD1. The germline gives CDR1 SGHTA, CDR2 FQGNSA. Trimming took 4 bases from V and 8 from J; bases not matched to a gene: 6. The CDR3 has 14 residues. In DNA form, the CDR3 reads TGTGCCAGCAGCTCAGGGGGCGCGTCGGGGGAGCTGTTTTTT. This encodes CASSSGGASGELFF.

This clone occurred a few times. The rearrangement joins TRBV7-3 to TRBJ1-1; D uncertain. V was pared by 5 bases and J by 1 base, with 11 bases between. This CDR3 is 14 amino acids long. Germline lookup yields CDR1 SGHTA and CDR2 FQGTGA. The CDR3 DNA sequence: TGTGCCAGCAGCGACCGGGCCGAGAACACTGAAGCTTTCTTT. It codes for CASSDRAENTEAFF.

The chain carries TRBV6-6 and TRBJ1-1, with TRBD1 identical over 9 bases. CDR1 and CDR2 (germline): MNHNY, SVGAGI (reference sequence). The junction had 7 bases not matched to a gene; V was cut back by 2 bases and J by 6 bases. The CDR3 contains 15 residues. The CDR3 sequence is CASSYRTGERAEAFF. The CDR3 nucleotides are TGTGCCAGCAGTTACCGGACAGGGGAAAGGGCTGAAGCTTTCTTT.

This rearrangement joins TRBV29-1 to TRBJ2-7; tentatively, D is TRBD1 or TRBD2 (5 bases each). V gave up 4 bases and J gave up 2 bases, with 9 bases separating them. The CDR3 is 12 residues long. Germline V CDR1 and CDR2: SQVTM, ANQGSEA. The CDR3 nucleotides read TGCAGCGTTGGGGACGCGACCTACGAGCAGTACTTC. The encoded protein is CSVGDATYEQYF.

V usage is TRBV20-1 and J usage is TRBJ2-1; D gene ambiguous. The ends were cut back, 1 base at V and 11 bases at J, with 9 bases in the middle. The germline V gene encodes CDR1 DFQATT and CDR2 SNEGSKA (reference sequence). The CDR3 loop spans 11 amino acids. The CDR3 region is CSARAPPKQFF. DNA of the CDR3: TGCAGTGCTAGAGCCCCCCCGAAGCAGTTCTTC.

The chain recombines TRBV6-5 with TRBJ2-7; D remains unclear. The V and J ends lost 6 bases and 4 bases respectively, with 7 bases between them. CDR1 is MNHEY, CDR2 SVGAGI, per germline. The CDR3 is 11 amino acids. The CDR3 DNA reads as TGTGCCAGCAGGCACAGATACGAGCAGTACTTC. Translating it yields CASRHRYEQYF.

The chain couples TRBV5-1 to TRBJ2-5; D possibly matches TRBD1 or TRBD2 (6 bases each). V shed 7 bases and J shed 3 bases, with 22 bases lying between them. The CDR3 spans 16 residues. CDR1 and CDR2 from the germline V gene are SGHRS and YFSETQ. The CDR3 reads CASLNEGGVSKETQYF. In DNA, the CDR3 is TGCGCCAGCTTAAATGAGGGGGGCGTATCAAAAGAGACCCAGTACTTC.

In its sample, this clone was seen many times. A read error is possible here, since a much larger clone lies one base away. Different DNA sequences within this sample yield the same CDR3. This chain uses TRBV5-4 with TRBJ1-2, with 8 positions matching TRBD1. The germline V gene has CDR1 SGHNT and CDR2 YYREEE (reference sequence). This CDR3 is 14 amino acids long. After removal of 0 bases from V and 2 bases from J, the junction contained 0 bases not matched to a gene. This CDR3 reads CASSLDRGNYGYTF. CDR3 coding DNA: TGTGCCAGCAGCTTGGACAGGGGGAACTATGGCTACACCTTC. Full variable domain (rest looked up from reference TRBV5-4 and TRBJ1-2): ETGVTQSPTHLIKTRGQQVTLRCSSQSGHNTVSWYQQALGQGPQFIFQYYREEENGRGNFPPRFSGLQFPNYSSELNVNALELDDSALYLCASSLDRGNYGYTFGSGTRLTVV.

The genes are TRBV5-1 and TRBJ1-1; tentatively, D is TRBD1 (5 bases). The CDR3 is 14 residues long. Trimming removed 6 bases from V and 0 bases from J, with 12 bases in between. The germline V gene encodes CDR1 SGHRS and CDR2 YFSETQ. CDR3 region: CASMQGHMNTEAFF. Written as DNA, the CDR3 is TGCGCCAGCATGCAGGGCCACATGAACACTGAAGCTTTCTTT. Based on the CDR3 plus reference TRBV5-1 and TRBJ1-1, the full variable domain is KAGVTQTPRYLIKTRGQQVTLSCSPISGHRSVSWYQQTPGQGLQFLFEYFSETQRNKGNFPGRFSGRQFSNSRSEMNVSTLELGDSALYLCASMQGHMNTEAFFGQGTRLTVV.

CDR3 protein: CASSNHGTRNTGELFF. The CDR3 nucleotides are TGTGCCAGTAGTAATCACGGGACTAGGAACACCGGGGAGCTGTTTTTT. The chain joins TRBV19 to TRBJ2-2, with 8 positions matching TRBD2. The CDR3 sequence is 16 residues long. Germline assignment: CDR1 LNHDA and CDR2 SQIVND (reference sequence). V shed 4 bases and J 1 base; nucleotides not matched to a gene: 5.

V gene TRBV2 combines with J gene TRBJ2-7; tentatively, D is TRBD2 (5 bases). The CDR3 has 13 residues. Trimming pared 7 bases from V and 0 bases from J, leaving 10 bases between. CDR1 and CDR2 (germline): SNHLY, FYNNEI. The CDR3 nucleotides read TGTGCCAGCACGTCCAGCGGCTCCTACGAGCAGTACTTC. Translation: CASTSSGSYEQYF.

The sample holds a few counts of this clone. The rearrangement uses TRBV9 and TRBJ2-5; maybe TRBD2 (7 bases). The V end lost 7 bases, the J end lost 2 bases, and 12 bases lay between the germline ends. Germline loops: CDR1 SGDLS, CDR2 YYNGEE. The CDR3 runs 13 residues. In DNA, the CDR3 is TGTGCCAGCGCGGGGGCAGCTCAAGAGACCCAGTACTTC. Its protein is CASAGAAQETQYF.

V usage is TRBV5-6 and J usage is TRBJ2-1; the D call may be TRBD1 or TRBD2 (5 bases each). This CDR3 spans 13 amino acids. With 4 bases removed from V and 8 bases from J, the gap between germline ends came to 13 bases. The germline CDR1 and CDR2 sequences are SGHDT and YYEEEE. The chain's CDR3 is CASSMGPRDEQFF. The CDR3 DNA reads as TGTGCCAGCAGCATGGGACCTCGGGATGAGCAGTTCTTC.

The genes are TRBV6-6 and TRBJ1-1; D remains ambiguous. Per the germline V gene, CDR1 is MNHNY and CDR2 is SVGAGI (reference sequence). The CDR3 totals 12 residues. The chain's CDR3 is CSLSGANTEAFF. The CDR3 coding sequence is TGTTCCCTCTCGGGTGCTAACACTGAAGCTTTCTTT.

CDR3 region: CASSALIPYGYTF. DNA of the CDR3: TGTGCCAGCAGTGCCTTGATCCCCTATGGCTACACCTTC. This rearrangement joins TRBV28 to TRBJ1-2; no reliable D call. The CDR3 length is 13 residues. Germline CDR1 and CDR2: MDHEN and SYDVKM. Trimming took off 5 bases at V and 4 bases at J, with 11 bases between the two ends.

V and J are TRBV11-2 and TRBJ1-2; D is unclear. The CDR3 has 15 residues. Trimming removed 3 bases at V and 5 bases at J, with 16 bases between. CDR1 and CDR2 from the germline V gene are SGHAT and FQNNGV. CDR3 region: CASSFSRDVLYGYTF. In DNA, the CDR3 is TGTGCCAGCAGCTTTTCCCGGGATGTTCTGTATGGCTACACCTTC.

The V and J genes are TRBV20-1 and TRBJ2-7, with D unresolved. CDR3 length equals 11 residues. The germline V gene has CDR1 DFQATT and CDR2 SNEGSKA (reference sequence). Between the trimmed V and J ends, which lost 5 bases and 1 base, there was a span of 6 bases. CDR3 loop: CSAASSYEQYF. In DNA form, the CDR3 reads TGCAGTGCTGCCAGTTCCTACGAGCAGTACTTC.

The chain has TRBV6-1 and TRBJ2-3; D might be TRBD2 (5 bases). The CDR3 covers 14 residues. V lost 5 bases to trimming and J lost 4 bases, with 13 bases between them. From germline, CDR1 is MNHNS and CDR2 SASEGT. CDR3 sequence (DNA): TGTGCCAGCAGTCTATCGAACGGGGCAGATACGCAGTATTTT. It is translated as CASSLSNGADTQYF.

This sequence joins TRBV11-2 and TRBJ1-2, with 8 nucleotides matching TRBD1. This CDR3 contains 13 residues. V gave up 5 bases and J gave up 8 bases; unmatched junction bases: 7. Germline loops: CDR1 SGHAT, CDR2 FQNNGV. This chain's CDR3 is CASSTTTGEGYTF. CDR3 sequence (DNA): TGTGCCAGCAGCACTACGACAGGGGAAGGCTACACCTTC.

The sample holds a few counts of this clone. The chain is built from TRBV7-9 and TRBJ2-1; D call uncertain. The CDR3 contains 15 residues. CDR1 is SEHNR, CDR2 FQNEAQ, per germline (reference sequence). The V end was cut by 2 bases, the J end by 2 bases, with 10 bases between. The CDR3 coding sequence is TGTGCCAGCAGCTTATTATCAGAGCCCTACAATGAGCAGTTCTTC. It translates to CASSLLSEPYNEQFF.

The CDR3 coding sequence is TGTGCCAGCAGCTCCGAGCGCTACGAGCAGTACTTC. As protein: CASSSERYEQYF. This rearrangement joins TRBV11-2 to TRBJ2-7; D not resolved. From germline, CDR1 is SGHAT and CDR2 FQNNGV. V was shortened by 4 bases and J by 3 bases, with 7 bases between the two germline ends. CDR3 length: 12 amino acids.

The rearrangement uses TRBV7-2 and TRBJ2-7; no reliable D call. Germline V gives CDR1 SGHTA, CDR2 FQGNSA. Trimming cost V 5 bases and J 6 bases, with 11 bases left between them. CDR3 length equals 12 residues. CDR3 region: CASSPSAREQYF. CDR3 nucleotide sequence: TGTGCCAGCAGCCCAAGTGCCCGCGAGCAGTACTTC. Full variable domain (rest looked up from reference TRBV7-2 and TRBJ2-7): GAGVSQSPSNKVTEKGKDVELRCDPISGHTALYWYRQSLGQGLEFLIYFQGNSAPDKSGLPSDRFSAERTGGSVSTLTIQRTQQEDSAVYLCASSPSAREQYFGPGTRLTVT.

The rearrangement links TRBV7-3 to TRBJ2-1, with D maybe TRBD2 (6 bases). CDR3 size: 14 residues. Trimming stripped 0 bases from V and 6 bases from J, with 9 bases between. From germline, CDR1 is SGHTA and CDR2 FQGTGA. The CDR3 DNA is TGTGCCAGCAGCTTAACGGGGACTGCCAATGAGCAGTTCTTC. It codes for CASSLTGTANEQFF.

This rearrangement joins TRBV10-3 to TRBJ1-2, with D perhaps TRBD1 (5 bases). The V gene's germline CDR1 is ENHRY and CDR2 SYGVKD. The CDR3 spans 13 residues. V was cut by 5 bases and J by 3 bases, with 10 bases left in between. CDR3 nucleotide sequence: TGTGCCATCAGTCCGGGGGGGGACTATGGCTACACCTTC. Amino acids: CAISPGGDYGYTF.

The chain joins TRBV7-9 to TRBJ1-1, with 10 bases lining up with TRBD1. V trimming: 5 bases; J trimming: 10 bases; junction bases outside the gene matches: 10. This CDR3 is 14 amino acids long. The germline CDR1 and CDR2 sequences are SEHNR and FQNEAQ (reference sequence). The chain's CDR3 is CASSPSTGGRGAFF. The CDR3 DNA sequence: TGTGCCAGCAGCCCCTCGACAGGGGGCCGAGGAGCTTTCTTT.

J is TRBJ1-1 and V is TRBV7-2; no definite D call. Germline-derived CDR1 and CDR2 are SGHTA and FQGNSA. This CDR3 spans 13 amino acids. V was clipped by 2 bases and J by 4 bases, with 8 bases between them. Here the CDR3 reads CASSLYGSTEAFF. The CDR3 DNA reads as TGTGCCAGCAGCTTATACGGGAGCACTGAAGCTTTCTTT.

This clone was counted at least ten times. The chain carries TRBV27 and TRBJ2-7; 9 bases fit TRBD1. The junction had 8 bases not matched to a gene; V was cut back by 10 bases and J by 1 base. The CDR3 has 14 amino acids. CDR1 and CDR2 from the germline V gene are MNHEY and SMNVEV (reference sequence). CDR3 coding DNA: TGTGCCACCCGAGGGACAGGGTATTCCTACGAGCAGTACTTC. This gives the protein CATRGTGYSYEQYF.

This chain connects TRBV30 to TRBJ1-6; 11 bases match TRBD1. Germline V gene data show CDR1 as GTSNPN and CDR2 as SVGIG (reference sequence). The CDR3 is 13 amino acids. Losses at the gene ends were 7 bases for V and 9 bases for J; bases not matched to a gene: 5. The CDR3 is CASRGTGGSPLHF. The CDR3, as DNA: TGTGCCTCAAGGGGGACAGGGGGTTCACCCCTCCACTTT.

V usage is TRBV2 and J usage is TRBJ1-5; weak D call: TRBD1 (5 bases). The CDR3 runs to 15 residues. The V gene's germline CDR1 is SNHLY and CDR2 FYNNEI. V was shortened by 4 bases and J by 4 bases, with 14 bases between the two germline ends. This CDR3 reads CASSGQTVANQPQHF. CDR3 bases: TGTGCCAGCAGTGGGCAGACAGTAGCTAATCAGCCCCAGCATTTT. Filled out from reference TRBV2 and TRBJ1-5, the complete variable domain reads EPEVTQTPSHQVTQMGQEVILRCVPISNHLYFYWYRQILGQKVEFLVSFYNNEISEKSEIFDDQFSVERPDGSNFTLKIRSTKLEDSAMYFCASSGQTVANQPQHFGDGTRLSIL.

This clone was counted only a few times. The chain uses TRBV14 and TRBJ1-1; possible D gene TRBD1, 6 bases. CDR1 and CDR2 (germline): SGHDN, FVKESK. V lost 2 bases and J 1 base, leaving 11 bases between the germline ends. CDR3 size: 15 residues. Written as DNA, the CDR3 is TGTGCCAGCAGCCAATGGTCCAGGGGGAACACTGAAGCTTTCTTT. This encodes CASSQWSRGNTEAFF.

The chain uses TRBV27 and TRBJ2-7; D is uncertain. V lost 6 bases, J lost 5 bases, and 17 bases lay in between. Germline V gene data show CDR1 as MNHEY and CDR2 as SMNVEV (reference sequence). The CDR3 runs 14 residues. CDR3 DNA sequence: TGTGCCAGCAGCTTTGGTTCCCCGGTAGACGAGCAGTACTTC. It is translated as CASSFGSPVDEQYF.